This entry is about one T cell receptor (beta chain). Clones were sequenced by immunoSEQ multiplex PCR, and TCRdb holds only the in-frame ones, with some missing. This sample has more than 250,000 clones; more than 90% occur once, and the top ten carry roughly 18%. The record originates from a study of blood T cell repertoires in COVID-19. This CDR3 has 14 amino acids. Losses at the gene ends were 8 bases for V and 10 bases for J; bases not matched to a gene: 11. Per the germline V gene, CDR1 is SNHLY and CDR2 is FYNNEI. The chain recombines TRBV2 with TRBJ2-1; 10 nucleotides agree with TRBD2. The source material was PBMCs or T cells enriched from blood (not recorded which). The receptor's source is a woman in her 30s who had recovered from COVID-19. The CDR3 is CASLWTSGPSEQFF. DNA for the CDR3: TGTGCCAGCCTATGGACTAGCGGCCCCTCGGAGCAGTTCTTC.